This T cell receptor (beta chain) was sequenced in a study of low-dose radiotherapy and immunotherapy resistance in tumors. As for the study in general: The regimen for patients comprised intravenous nivolumab 240 mg every two weeks plus intravenous ipilimumab 1 mg/kg every six weeks. Patients were on oral aspirin 300 mg taken daily for four cycles from cycle 1 day 1.

This clonotype occurred many times. Since the CDR3 does not end with the conserved phenylalanine or tryptophan, this likely comes from a read error. Because the CDR3's place on the DNA is in doubt, the DNA is left out and the CDR3 is given as listed by TCRdb. CDR1 and CDR2 from the germline V gene are MNHEY and SVGEGT. 9 amino acids form the CDR3, both terminal residues included. Time point defined: after trial treatment. Treatment in this sample: LDRT plus nivolumab, ipilimumab, low-dose cyclophosphamide and aspirin (RACIN trial). The authors ran about 20 PCR cycles to amplify TCRs with a constant-region primer and V-primer adapter. TCRdb called the reads again in MiXCR, with one record for every CDR3 protein. In the table there are 50,000 or so distinct CDR3 sequences, around 35% of which are singletons.

The TCR sequence derives from a male donor with rectosigmoid adenocarcinoma. Sample: PBMCs, taken after low-dose radiotherapy plus immunotherapy. This chain joins TRBV6-2 or TRBV6-3 and TRBJ1-4. CDR3 region: CAGHAGPCG.